The next 28 T cell receptor beta chains were all read from a single sample in a study of control samples from healthy donors and cancer patients. Assay used: immunoSEQ multiplex PCR; TCRdb lists only in-frame clones, some missing. The sample has some 120,000 clones, more than 70% seen once; the top ten hold about 2.1%. The sequenced material came from blood. The receptors were gathered from a woman aged 65 to 85 in good health.

This chain uses TRBV28 with TRBJ1-1; D remains unclear. This CDR3 is 12 amino acids long. Trimming left V 3 bases short and J 3 bases short, with 5 bases between. Germline lookup yields CDR1 MDHEN and CDR2 SYDVKM. Here the CDR3 reads CASSFEDTEAFF. In nucleotides, the CDR3 is TGTGCCAGCAGTTTTGAAGACACTGAAGCTTTCTTT.

V and J are TRBV3-1 (or the pseudogene TRBV3-2) and TRBJ1-3, with D hard to call. The V gene's germline CDR1 is LGHDT and CDR2 YNNKEL (reference sequence). Trimming removed 0 bases at V and 4 bases at J, with 4 bases between. CDR3 length: 13 amino acids. The CDR3 DNA reads TGTGCCAGCAGCCAAGATCAGGGAAACACCATATATTTT. Protein: CASSQDQGNTIYF.

This clone has just a few counts. The rearrangement joins TRBV19 to TRBJ2-4; perhaps D is TRBD1 or TRBD2 (5 bases each). Trimming cost V 6 bases and J 3 bases, with 12 bases left between them. Germline V CDR1 and CDR2: LNHDA, SQIVND (reference sequence). There are 14 residues in the CDR3. CDR3 coding DNA: TGTGCCAGTAGGGGGGAAAGGGTCAAAAACATTCAGTACTTC. Amino acid sequence: CASRGERVKNIQYF.

The chain uses TRBV12-3 or TRBV12-4 and TRBJ2-3; the D is unclear. The CDR3 contains 12 residues. Trimming pared 4 bases from V and 4 bases from J, leaving 6 bases between. The CDR3 reads CASSSGPDTQYF. As DNA, the CDR3 is TGTGCCAGCAGTTCGGGCCCAGATACGCAGTATTTT.

The rearrangement uses TRBV29-1 and TRBJ1-1; 10 bases fit TRBD1. The CDR3 loop spans 15 amino acids. The germline V gene encodes CDR1 SQVTM and CDR2 ANQGSEA. Trimming took 7 bases from V and 3 from J; bases not matched to a gene: 11. The CDR3 here is CSARGQGDGDTEAFF. For the CDR3, the DNA is TGCAGCGCCCGAGGACAGGGGGACGGAGACACTGAAGCTTTCTTT.

The chain carries TRBV4-1 and TRBJ2-3; D remains unclear. The CDR3 contains 15 residues. The V gene lost 4 bases and the J gene lost 6 bases, with 17 bases spanning the gap. Germline assignment: CDR1 MGHRA and CDR2 YSYEKL. The CDR3 is CASSPTPRSMDTQYF. CDR3 coding DNA: TGCGCCAGCAGCCCCACACCTAGGAGTATGGATACGCAGTATTTT.

The J gene is TRBJ2-7, the V gene TRBV29-1; either TRBD1 or TRBD2 may supply D (7 bases each). Trimming removed 0 bases from V and 3 bases from J, with 15 bases in between. Germline lookup yields CDR1 SQVTM and CDR2 ANQGSEA. This CDR3 is built from 15 residues. The CDR3 sequence is CSVEEGGGAFYEQYF. CDR3 DNA sequence: TGCAGCGTTGAAGAGGGAGGGGGCGCTTTCTACGAGCAGTACTTC.

The chain combines TRBV7-9 with TRBJ1-6; TRBD1 matches 7 bases. Germline CDR1 reads SEHNR; CDR2 reads FQNEAQ (reference sequence). This CDR3 contains 15 residues. J gave up 7 bases and V 5 bases, and 8 bases lay outside the gene matches. DNA for the CDR3: TGTGCCAGCAGCGTGAGAGGACAGGAGAATTCACCCCTCCACTTT. This encodes CASSVRGQENSPLHF.

The chain employs TRBV18 and TRBJ2-1; D not certain. Germline-derived CDR1 and CDR2 are KGHSH and LQKENI. Trimming removed 6 bases at V and 0 bases at J, with 9 bases between. There are 14 residues in the CDR3. CDR3 in DNA: TGTGCCAGCTCGACGTCTAACTCCTACAATGAGCAGTTCTTC. Residues: CASSTSNSYNEQFF.

The gene calls are TRBV7-8 and TRBJ1-2; possibly TRBD1 for D (6 bases). Trimming cost V 4 bases and J 4 bases, with 13 bases left between them. Germline assignment: CDR1 SGHVS and CDR2 FQNEAQ. There are 14 residues in the CDR3. CDR3 amino acids: CASSSGGLPYGYTF. In DNA, the CDR3 is TGTGCCAGCAGCTCGGGGGGGCTCCCCTATGGCTACACCTTC.

V gene TRBV15 combines with J gene TRBJ1-1; D unresolved. The CDR3 loop spans 13 amino acids. CDR1 LNHNV and CDR2 YYDKDF come from the germline V gene (reference sequence). The ends were cut back, 3 bases at V and 1 base at J, with 6 bases in the middle. The CDR3, as DNA: TGTGCCACCAGCAGCCAGAGGAACACTGAAGCTTTCTTT. Translated: CATSSQRNTEAFF.

V gene TRBV5-6 combines with J gene TRBJ1-6; maybe TRBD1 (5 bases). Per the germline V gene, CDR1 is SGHDT and CDR2 is YYEEEE. This CDR3 is 14 amino acids long. V lost 4 bases, J lost 6 bases, and 11 bases lay in between. CDR3 nucleotide sequence: TGTGCCAGCAGCCAGGGCCCGCTTAATTCACCCCTCCACTTT. Encoded protein: CASSQGPLNSPLHF.

The chain recombines TRBV7-2 with TRBJ2-3, with D maybe TRBD1 (5 bases). The germline CDR1 and CDR2 sequences are SGHTA and FQGNSA. The CDR3 sequence is 13 residues long. Trimming removed 4 bases at V and 5 bases at J, with 10 bases between. CDR3 bases: TGTGCCAGCAGCTCAATGCAGGGAGATACGCAGTATTTT. Translation gives CASSSMQGDTQYF. The whole variable domain, remainder taken from reference TRBV7-2 and TRBJ2-3, is GAGVSQSPSNKVTEKGKDVELRCDPISGHTALYWYRQSLGQGLEFLIYFQGNSAPDKSGLPSDRFSAERTGGSVSTLTIQRTQQEDSAVYLCASSSMQGDTQYFGPGTRLTVL.

This chain connects TRBV19 to TRBJ2-7; TRBD1 or TRBD2 may be the D gene (5 bases each). The germline V and J ends were trimmed by 3 bases and 2 bases, with 17 bases remaining between them. The CDR3 totals 16 residues. CDR1 and CDR2 from the germline V gene are LNHDA and SQIVND (reference sequence). For the CDR3, the DNA is TGTGCCAGTAGTATTCTTCCGGGGCAAAGAACCTACGAGCAGTACTTC. Amino acids: CASSILPGQRTYEQYF.

The rearrangement joins TRBV9 to TRBJ2-7, with a possible D match to TRBD2 (5 bases). The CDR3 contains 16 residues. Germline V gene data show CDR1 as SGDLS and CDR2 as YYNGEE. The V gene lost 3 bases and the J gene lost 3 bases, with 19 bases spanning the gap. The CDR3 bases are TGTGCCAGCAGCGGGGGAGACGGAGAGCGAGTCTACGAGCAGTACTTC. As protein: CASSGGDGERVYEQYF.

The chain employs TRBV11-1 and TRBJ1-2; D gene unclear. The CDR3 consists of 14 residues. With 1 base removed from V and 2 bases from J, the gap between germline ends came to 8 bases. Germline loops: CDR1 SGHAT, CDR2 FQDESV (reference sequence). CDR3 sequence (DNA): TGTGCCAGCAGCTTAGTTGGAGGAAACTATGGCTACACCTTC. This codes for CASSLVGGNYGYTF.

CDR3 nucleotides: TGTGCCAGCAGCCAAACAGGAGTGGGGCGCCACACTGAAGCTTTCTTT. Translated: CASSQTGVGRHTEAFF. The chain has TRBV14 and TRBJ1-1; D might be TRBD1 (5 bases). The length of the CDR3 is 16 residues. Germline assignment: CDR1 SGHDN and CDR2 FVKESK. V lost 2 bases, J lost 3 bases, and 16 bases lay in between.

V is TRBV19 and J is TRBJ1-2; TRBD1 matches at 7 bases. CDR3 length: 15 amino acids. Trimming at V came to 8 bases and at J to 8 bases, leaving 17 bases not matched to a gene. Germline lookup yields CDR1 LNHDA and CDR2 SQIVND (reference sequence). The CDR3 sequence: CASRPNPSTGPGYTF. The CDR3 DNA follows: TGTGCCAGTCGGCCAAACCCCTCGACAGGGCCAGGCTACACCTTC.

The V gene is TRBV11-2, the J gene TRBJ1-4, with a possible D match to TRBD1 (6 bases). The V gene lost 4 bases and the J gene lost 4 bases, with 16 bases spanning the gap. Per the germline V gene, CDR1 is SGHAT and CDR2 is FQNNGV. The CDR3 extends over 16 amino acids. Written as DNA, the CDR3 is TGTGCCAGCAGCTCCCTCCGAAGAGGGGGTAATGAAAAACTGTTTTTT. This gives the protein CASSSLRRGGNEKLFF.

V usage is TRBV4-2 and J usage is TRBJ2-3, with 8 bases that match TRBD2. The CDR3 length is 16 residues. Per the germline V gene, CDR1 is LGHNA and CDR2 is YNFKEQ. Trimming at V came to 3 bases and at J to 0 bases, leaving 5 bases not matched to a gene. The CDR3 sequence: CASSHTSGASTDTQYF. CDR3 nucleotide sequence: TGTGCCAGCAGCCACACTAGCGGAGCTAGCACAGATACGCAGTATTTT.

The CDR3 coding sequence is TGTGCCAGTAGTCCGGGGACAGGGGGATGGTCACCCCTCCACTTT. This sequence encodes CASSPGTGGWSPLHF. The gene calls are TRBV19 and TRBJ1-6; 11 bases match TRBD1. Germline assignment: CDR1 LNHDA and CDR2 SQIVND (reference sequence). This CDR3 has 15 residues. Trimming removed 5 bases from V and 10 bases from J; junction bases left unmatched: 7. The full variable domain, with the rest looked up from reference TRBV19 and TRBJ1-6, is DGGITQSPKYLFRKEGQNVTLSCEQNLNHDAMYWYRQDPGQGLRLIYYSQIVNDFQKGDIAEGYSVSREKKESFPLTVTSAQKNPTAFYLCASSPGTGGWSPLHFGNGTRLTVT.

This rearrangement joins TRBV4-1 to TRBJ2-7; D possibly corresponds to TRBD2 (5 bases). CDR1 MGHRA and CDR2 YSYEKL come from the germline V gene. This CDR3 region has 14 residues. Trimming pared 0 bases from V and 6 bases from J, leaving 12 bases between. The CDR3 nucleotides are TGCGCCAGCAGCCAAGACCTGCTAGCTAGCGAGCAGTACTTC. Translation gives CASSQDLLASEQYF.

The V gene is TRBV19, the J gene TRBJ1-2; TRBD1 is a possible D gene (5 bases). This CDR3 has 15 residues. CDR1 LNHDA and CDR2 SQIVND come from the germline V gene (reference sequence). V lost 7 bases to trimming and J lost 1 base, with 16 bases between them. In nucleotides, the CDR3 is TGTGCCAGTACTGACGGACGGGGACTTAACTATGGCTACACCTTC. Its protein is CASTDGRGLNYGYTF.

The rearrangement joins TRBV11-3 to TRBJ2-7; TRBD1 matches 7 bases. In germline, CDR1 is SGHNT, CDR2 YENEEA. Unmatched junction bases numbered 12, after V lost 5 bases and J lost 5 bases. The CDR3 loop spans 15 amino acids. The CDR3 here is CASSRSTGVNHEQYF. For the CDR3, the DNA is TGTGCCAGCAGCCGTTCAACAGGGGTAAATCACGAGCAGTACTTC.

V and J are TRBV27 and TRBJ1-1; a possible D gene is TRBD1 (5 bases). Germline V gene lookup returns CDR1 MNHEY and CDR2 SMNVEV (reference sequence). The V and J ends lost 2 bases and 7 bases respectively, with 14 bases between them. CDR3 length: 14 amino acids. CDR3 loop: CASSLSGHYGEAFF. The CDR3 coding sequence is TGTGCCAGCAGTTTAAGCGGACATTATGGTGAAGCTTTCTTT.

This clone has a single count. CDR3: CASRRAGTGAPAYGYTF. CDR3 nucleotides: TGTGCCAGCAGACGGGCCGGGACAGGGGCCCCAGCCTATGGCTACACCTTC. The chain uses TRBV28 and TRBJ1-2; 10 bases match TRBD1. Germline CDR1 and CDR2: MDHEN and SYDVKM. The CDR3 loop spans 17 amino acids. V shed 6 bases and J 4 bases; nucleotides not matched to a gene: 14.

This chain joins TRBV2 and TRBJ2-1; D perhaps matches TRBD1 (7 bases). Germline CDR1 is SNHLY and CDR2 is FYNNEI. The length of the CDR3 is 11 residues. Trimming pared 2 bases from V and 12 bases from J, leaving 8 bases between. The chain's CDR3 is CASSEQGGQFF. CDR3 DNA sequence: TGTGCCAGCAGTGAACAGGGGGGGCAGTTCTTC.

The CDR3 DNA reads TGTGCCAGCAGCCAATTTCAGGGGGCCTCTAATGAAAAACTGTTTTTT. It encodes CASSQFQGASNEKLFF. The J gene is TRBJ1-4, the V gene TRBV3-1 (or the pseudogene TRBV3-2), with 8 bases that match TRBD1. CDR3 length equals 16 residues. Trimming removed 2 bases from V and 3 bases from J; junction bases left unmatched: 5. Germline values: CDR1 LGHDT, CDR2 YNNKEL (reference sequence).